This passage covers 20 T cell receptor beta chains from one sample sequenced in a study of T cells in women clearing cervical HPV infection. Measured with immunoSEQ multiplex PCR; TCRdb has only the in-frame clones, and not every one. This sample contains tens of thousands of clones. What was sequenced was blood buffy coat. Receptors originate from a woman between 18 and 75 years old with a cervical HPV16 infection that either progressed to CIN3+ or cleared (not recorded which).

Note on this clone: The CDR3 end falls 3 residues outside the read, so it is completed with the germline J gene. This chain links TRBV7-2 with TRBJ1-1; D is ambiguous. CDR1 is SGHTA, CDR2 FQGNSA, per germline. The CDR3 loop spans 13 amino acids. The covered CDR3 bases are TGTGCCAGCAGCTTAAGGAGGCAGGTAGAA. Amino acids: CASSLRRQVE. Given in full, the CDR3 is CASSLRRQVEAFF.

About this clone itself: Coverage ceases 3 residues before the CDR3 finishes, and the germline J gene fills in the end. The chain has TRBV18 and TRBJ2-4; the match to TRBD1 covers 8 bases. The CDR3 spans 14 residues. Germline CDR1 reads KGHSH; CDR2 reads LQKENI. Partial CDR3 DNA: TGTGCCAGCTCACCCACGGACAGGGATTCTCGT. This encodes CASSPTDRDSR. The whole CDR3 region reads CASSPTDRDSRQYF.

Worth noting for this clone: Read coverage stops 3 residues before the CDR3 terminus; the germline J gene supplies the remainder. The rearrangement joins TRBV20-1 to TRBJ2-5; D call uncertain. Trimming removed 0 bases at V and 1 base at J, with 9 bases between. Germline V gene lookup returns CDR1 DFQATT and CDR2 SNEGSKA (reference sequence). CDR3 size: 14 residues. This CDR3 reads CSARDRAPQETQYF. Partial CDR3 DNA: TGCAGTGCTAGAGATAGGGCACCCCAAGAGACC.

Turning to this clone: With the read ending 3 residues before the CDR3 end, the germline J gene is used to fill in that end. The chain uses TRBV5-1 and TRBJ2-3, with D perhaps TRBD1 (6 bases). This CDR3 comprises 15 residues. Germline V CDR1 and CDR2: SGHRS, YFSETQ. This chain's CDR3 is CASSYGQQGRETQYF. The covered CDR3 bases are TGCGCCAGCAGCTATGGACAGCAAGGAAGGGAGACG.

Of note for this clone: The CDR3 extends 3 residues past the end of the read, so its final part is completed from the germline J gene. V is TRBV5-6 and J is TRBJ2-7; 8 bases line up with TRBD1. The CDR3 spans 13 residues. From germline, CDR1 is SGHDT and CDR2 YYEEEE. After removal of 7 bases from V and 3 bases from J, the junction contained 6 bases not matched to a gene. CDR3 loop: CASADRGIYEQYF. The CDR3 bases that were read are TGTGCCAGCGCCGACAGGGGTATCTACGAG.

In the case of this clone: Read sequence stops 3 residues before the CDR3 end, and the germline J gene provides the missing end. This chain links TRBV5-6 with TRBJ1-2, with D maybe TRBD1 (6 bases). Germline V CDR1 and CDR2: SGHDT, YYEEEE. The CDR3 extends over 14 amino acids. V was cut by 4 bases and J by 4 bases, with 14 bases left in between. CDR3 loop: CASSPGGLLYGYTF. The CDR3 DNA, read in part, is TGTGCCAGCAGCCCTGGGGGCCTCCTCTATGGC.

Regarding this clone: The read ends 3 residues before the CDR3 terminus; that terminus is restored from the germline J gene. The chain links TRBV5-4 to TRBJ2-1; TRBD2 matches at 8 bases. The V gene end was trimmed by 3 bases and the J gene end by 8 bases; junction bases not matched to a gene: 7. CDR3 length: 14 amino acids. Germline V gives CDR1 SGHNT, CDR2 YYREEE (reference sequence). The CDR3 spells CASSSGTRFHEQFF. CDR3 bases read: TGTGCCAGCAGCTCGGGGACTAGATTTCATGAG. The variable domain in full, with the rest retrieved from reference TRBV5-4 and TRBJ2-1, is ETGVTQSPTHLIKTRGQQVTLRCSSQSGHNTVSWYQQALGQGPQFIFQYYREEENGRGNFPPRFSGLQFPNYSSELNVNALELDDSALYLCASSSGTRFHEQFFGPGTRLTVL.

Comments on this clone: Read sequence stops 3 residues before the CDR3 end, and the germline J gene provides the missing end. The V call is TRBV11-2, the J call TRBJ1-2; no definite D call. The germline V gene has CDR1 SGHAT and CDR2 FQNNGV. The CDR3 has 12 amino acids. CDR3 amino acids: CASSEQRQGYTF. The CDR3 DNA, read in part, is TGTGCCAGCAGCGAACAGAGGCAAGGC.

About this clone itself: With the read ending 3 residues before the CDR3 end, the germline J gene is used to fill in that end. V and J are TRBV6-1 and TRBJ2-4, with D tentatively TRBD2 (6 bases). Germline V lookup: CDR1 MNHNS, CDR2 SASEGT. The CDR3 is made up of 17 amino acids. This CDR3 is CASSERQGGGGSYGQYF. The sequenced part of the CDR3 DNA is TGTGCCAGCAGTGAACGGCAGGGAGGAGGAGGGTCCTATGGT.

As regards this clone: The CDR3 extends 3 residues past the end of the read, so its final part is completed from the germline J gene. V is TRBV7-6 and J is TRBJ2-5; D is possibly TRBD2 (7 bases). V was cut by 2 bases and J by 3 bases, with 10 bases left in between. Looked up from germline, CDR1 is SGHVS and CDR2 is FNYEAQ. CDR3 size: 14 residues. CDR3 protein: CASSLRGREETQYF. The DNA read from the CDR3 is TGTGCCAGCAGCTTAAGGGGGAGGGAAGAGACC.

In the case of this clone: Sequencing ends 3 residues short of the CDR3 end; the germline J gene provides the rest. The gene calls are TRBV7-9 and TRBJ1-2; TRBD1 might be the D (5 bases). V was trimmed by 7 bases and J by 2 bases, leaving 17 bases between them. The germline gives CDR1 SEHNR, CDR2 FQNEAQ (reference sequence). The CDR3 extends over 15 amino acids. The DNA read from the CDR3 is TGTGCCAGCAACTCCGGGACTTCGTTGAACTATGGC. This gives the protein CASNSGTSLNYG. The whole CDR3 protein is CASNSGTSLNYGYTF.

A remark on this clone: The read ends 3 residues early relative to the CDR3; the germline J gene fills the gap. This chain uses TRBV28 with TRBJ2-7; 8 bases are shared with TRBD1. Per the germline V gene, CDR1 is MDHEN and CDR2 is SYDVKM. Trimming took 5 bases from V and 4 from J; bases not matched to a gene: 7. This CDR3 is built from 14 residues. The CDR3 sequence: CASSNNRGEYEQYF. The CDR3 bases that were read are TGTGCCAGCAGTAACAACAGGGGGGAATACGAG.

Worth noting for this clone: The read ends 3 residues before the CDR3 terminus; that terminus is restored from the germline J gene. The chain uses TRBV12-3 or TRBV12-4 and TRBJ2-2; TRBD2 aligns across 10 bases. The junction had 5 bases not matched to a gene; V was cut back by 4 bases and J by 0 bases. The CDR3 sequence is 17 residues long. The sequenced CDR3 bases are TGTGCCAGCAGTTCCCGAACTAGCGGGGCGAACACCGGGGAG. The encoded protein is CASSSRTSGANTGE. The full CDR3 protein is CASSSRTSGANTGELFF.

On this clone itself: The read falls 3 residues short of the CDR3 end, and the missing part is taken from the germline J gene. The chain joins TRBV18 to TRBJ1-2, with 8 bases fitting TRBD1. Germline-derived CDR1 and CDR2 are KGHSH and LQKENI. The CDR3 covers 16 residues. The CDR3 DNA, read in part, is TGTGCCAGCTCACAAGCCGGGACAGGTACCCACAATGAC. It specifies CASSQAGTGTHND. The whole CDR3 protein reads CASSQAGTGTHNDYTF. Filled out from reference TRBV18 and TRBJ1-2, the complete variable domain reads NAGVMQNPRHLVRRRGQEARLRCSPMKGHSHVYWYRQLPEEGLKFMVYLQKENIIDESGMPKERFSAEFPKEGPSILRIQQVVRGDSAAYFCASSQAGTGTHNDYTFGSGTRLTVV.

Concerning this clone: The observed sequence ends 3 residues before the CDR3 terminus, with the missing tail filled in from the germline J gene. The V and J genes are TRBV7-3 and TRBJ1-1, with D possibly TRBD1 on 6 matching bases. Trimming removed 5 bases from V and 2 bases from J, with 12 bases in between. The CDR3 sequence is 14 residues long. Germline V gives CDR1 SGHTA, CDR2 FQGTGA. CDR3 residues: CASSSNRDNTEAFF. CDR3 DNA, as far as it was read: TGTGCCAGCAGCAGCAACAGGGATAACACTGAA.

In regard to this clone: Read sequence stops 3 residues before the CDR3 end, and the germline J gene provides the missing end. The J gene is TRBJ2-6, the V gene TRBV5-1; TRBD1 aligns across 11 bases. V lost 4 bases and J lost 3; bases outside the gene matches: 12. In germline, CDR1 is SGHRS, CDR2 YFSETQ. The length of the CDR3 is 19 residues. The CDR3 bases that were read are TGCGCCAGCAGCCGACGGACAGGGGGCTTTAGTGATGGGGCCAACGTC. Its protein is CASSRRTGGFSDGANV. From start to end, the CDR3 is CASSRRTGGFSDGANVLTF.

Comments on this clone: The read halts 3 residues ahead of the CDR3 end, with the missing end drawn from the germline J gene. The V gene is TRBV2, the J gene TRBJ1-4; maybe TRBD1 (5 bases). Looked up from germline, CDR1 is SNHLY and CDR2 is FYNNEI. This CDR3 is 12 amino acids long. V lost 7 bases and J lost 5, with 8 bases in between. The sequenced part of the CDR3 DNA is TGTGCCAGCATTGGGGCGAATGAAAAA. Translated, it gives CASIGANEK. The full CDR3 sequence reads CASIGANEKLFF.

For this clone: The CDR3 end falls 3 residues outside the read, so it is completed with the germline J gene. The chain recombines TRBV19 with TRBJ1-2, with D possibly being TRBD1 (5 bases). V was clipped by 2 bases and J by 3 bases, with 7 bases between them. This CDR3 comprises 13 residues. Germline V gives CDR1 LNHDA, CDR2 SQIVND (reference sequence). The sequenced part of the CDR3 DNA is TGTGCCAGTAGTATACAGGGATACTATGGC. Protein: CASSIQGYYG. In full, the CDR3 reads CASSIQGYYGYTF.

The CDR3 DNA, read in part, is TGTGCCAGTAGTATCGGGACTAGTTTTTATGAG. Its protein product is CASSIGTSFYE. The whole CDR3 sequence reads CASSIGTSFYEQFF. The chain recombines TRBV19 with TRBJ2-1; 8 bases match TRBD2. Read data end 3 residues before the CDR3 end; the end is taken from the germline J gene. CDR3 size: 14 residues. Germline V CDR1 and CDR2: LNHDA, SQIVND (reference sequence). V was pared by 3 bases and J by 8 bases, with 6 bases of the junction left unmatched.

Notes on this clone: The read ends 3 residues before the CDR3 terminus; that terminus is restored from the germline J gene. The chain carries TRBV18 and TRBJ1-5; 10 nucleotides align to TRBD1. There are 15 residues in the CDR3. CDR1 KGHSH and CDR2 LQKENI come from the germline V gene. Germline trimming cut 2 bases from V and 3 bases from J; bases unmatched to any gene: 1. The part of the CDR3 DNA that was read is TGTGCCAGCTCACCAGGGACAGGGGACAATCAGCCC. This translates into CASSPGTGDNQP. The full CDR3 protein is CASSPGTGDNQPQHF.